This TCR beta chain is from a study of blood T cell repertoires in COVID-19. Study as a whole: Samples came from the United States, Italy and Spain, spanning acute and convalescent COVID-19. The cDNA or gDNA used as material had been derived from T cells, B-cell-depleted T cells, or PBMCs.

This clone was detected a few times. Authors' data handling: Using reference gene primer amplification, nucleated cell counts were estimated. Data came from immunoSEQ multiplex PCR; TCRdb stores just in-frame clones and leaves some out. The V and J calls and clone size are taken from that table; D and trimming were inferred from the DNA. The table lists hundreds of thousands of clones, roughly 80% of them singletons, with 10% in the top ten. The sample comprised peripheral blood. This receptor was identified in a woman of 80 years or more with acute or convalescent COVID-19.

The CDR3 nucleotides are TGCGCCAGCAGCTTGTTCGGGCAGACTAATCCAACTAATGAAAAACTGTTTTTT. It codes for CASSLFGQTNPTNEKLFF. V is TRBV5-1 and J is TRBJ1-4; D ambiguous. Germline V gene sequence: CDR1 SGHRS, CDR2 YFSETQ. The CDR3 is 18 amino acids. Trimming removed 1 base at V and 0 bases at J, with 16 bases between.